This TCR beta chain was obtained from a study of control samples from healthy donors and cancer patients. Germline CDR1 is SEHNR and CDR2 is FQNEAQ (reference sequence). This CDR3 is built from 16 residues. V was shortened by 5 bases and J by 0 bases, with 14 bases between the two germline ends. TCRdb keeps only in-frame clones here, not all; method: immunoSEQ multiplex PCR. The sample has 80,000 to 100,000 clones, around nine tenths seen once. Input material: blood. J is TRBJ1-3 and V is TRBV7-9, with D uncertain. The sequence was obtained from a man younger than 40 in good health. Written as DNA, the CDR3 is TGTGCCAGCAGCCCTCGGGCGGAGAGCTCTGGAAACACCATATATTTT. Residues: CASSPRAESSGNTIYF.